One and the same sample provided the 6 T cell receptor beta chains below, sequenced in a study of identical twins. MiXCR, applied by TCRdb to the 5' RACE reads, yields one record per CDR3 protein. This table has approximately 700,000 distinct CDR3 sequences, roughly 6% appearing once. Sequencing was carried out using naive T cells sorted from blood. The receptors here all came from a man between 18 and 35 years old in good health.

The chain employs TRBV10-3 and TRBJ2-2, with 7 nucleotides matching TRBD1. In germline, CDR1 is ENHRY, CDR2 SYGVKD. This CDR3 is built from 14 residues. The V segment lost 5 bases and the J segment 2 bases; nucleotides outside the gene matches: 2. The CDR3 nucleotides are TGTGCCATCAGTTGGACAGGCAACACCGGGGAGCTGTTTTTT. It yields the protein CAISWTGNTGELFF.

This clonotype was seen ten or more times. The chain couples TRBV27 to TRBJ2-3; no firm D call. Germline lookup yields CDR1 MNHEY and CDR2 SMNVEV (reference sequence). V lost 1 base and J 0 bases, leaving 2 bases between the germline ends. This CDR3 has 13 amino acids. The DNA of the CDR3 is TGTGCCAGCAGTTTATGGAGCACAGATACGCAGTATTTT. Translating it yields CASSLWSTDTQYF.

The chain has TRBV4-3 and TRBJ2-7; the D call may be TRBD1 or TRBD2 (5 bases each). The CDR3 sequence is 14 residues long. Germline CDR1 reads LGHNA; CDR2 reads YSLEER. Trimming removed 4 bases at V and 2 bases at J, with 12 bases between. The DNA for the CDR3 is TGCGCCAGCAGCCCCGGCGAGGGGACCTACGAGCAGTACTTC. Amino acid sequence: CASSPGEGTYEQYF.

The sample holds many counts of this clonotype. The chain is built from TRBV5-1 and TRBJ2-3; D is uncertain. The V gene's germline CDR1 is SGHRS and CDR2 YFSETQ. Trimming took 2 bases from V and 2 from J, leaving 6 bases between them. The CDR3 covers 13 residues. This CDR3 reads CASSLSPTDTQYF. The CDR3 DNA follows: TGCGCCAGCAGCTTAAGTCCCACAGATACGCAGTATTTT.

This clonotype has a handful of counts. The rearrangement joins TRBV20-1 to TRBJ2-1; D possibly corresponds to TRBD1 (6 bases). The V gene's germline CDR1 is DFQATT and CDR2 SNEGSKA (reference sequence). The ends were cut back, 2 bases at V and 2 bases at J, with 13 bases in the middle. There are 15 residues in the CDR3. The CDR3 DNA reads as TGCAGTGCTAGACCTGCCTGGGACACCTACAATGAGCAGTTCTTC. It specifies CSARPAWDTYNEQFF.

This clonotype has ten or more counts. V is TRBV20-1 and J is TRBJ2-1; TRBD2 aligns across 8 bases. The CDR3 runs 13 residues. CDR1 and CDR2 from the germline V gene are DFQATT and SNEGSKA (reference sequence). J was trimmed by 8 bases and V by 5 bases; bases with no gene match: 8. As DNA, the CDR3 is TGCAGTGCTTTGGTCGGGAGGGTCCATGAGCAGTTCTTC. As protein: CSALVGRVHEQFF.